What follows are 3 T cell receptor beta chains derived from one specimen sequenced in a study of CD8 T cells in Susac syndrome (dated by TCRdb to between 2018 and 2021). To prepare the library, the immunoSEQ multiplex PCR assay was applied. RNA was extracted using the RNeasy kit, and about 0.45 to 1 ug of the RNA was reverse transcribed with random hexamers. In TCRdb, the public reads were trimmed at Q25 with fastp and aligned with MiXCR, with productive beta chains retained. Each record represents a unique CDR3 protein, reported with the most common genes and DNA among its rows. In this sample the table shows roughly 76,000 distinct CDR3 sequences, roughly 92% of which occur a single time. The top ten hold roughly 0.47% of the sample. Sequenced: CD8+ T cells from PBMCs. The receptors here all came from a human donor with Susac syndrome.

This chain uses TRBV18 with TRBJ1-4; D unresolved. Germline V gene data show CDR1 as KGHSH and CDR2 as LQKENI. The CDR3 length is 14 residues. V lost 2 bases and J 4 bases, leaving 8 bases between the germline ends. The chain's CDR3 is CASSPYGNNEKLFF. CDR3 in DNA: TGTGCCAGCTCACCATACGGAAATAATGAAAAACTGTTTTTT.

The chain links TRBV30 to TRBJ1-4, with D tentatively TRBD1 (5 bases). This CDR3 has 14 residues. CDR1 is GTSNPN, CDR2 SVGIG, per germline (reference sequence). The ends were cut back, 5 bases at V and 6 bases at J, with 16 bases in the middle. The CDR3 loop reads CAWGIEAGHEKLFF. CDR3 nucleotides: TGTGCCTGGGGGATCGAGGCGGGGCATGAAAAACTGTTTTTT.

The CDR3 is CSATTGTEYNEQFF. The CDR3 bases are TGCAGTGCGACGACCGGGACGGAGTACAATGAGCAGTTCTTC. The rearrangement links TRBV20-1 to TRBJ2-1; D assignment may be TRBD1 or TRBD2 (5 bases each). This CDR3 comprises 14 residues. V shed 6 bases and J shed 4 bases, with 16 bases lying between them. Germline CDR1 and CDR2: DFQATT and SNEGSKA (reference sequence).